This T cell receptor (beta chain) was recorded in a study of blood T cell repertoires in COVID-19 (TCRdb year 2020). Notes on the research overall: The collaborator samples originated in the United States, Italy and Spain and spanned the acute and convalescent phases of COVID-19. The prospective study material was composed of cDNA or gDNA derived from T cells, B-cell-depleted T cells, or PBMCs. Where available, HLA class I and class II types were taken from metadata supplied by the sample provider and were not determined by assay-based typing. Samples came from the ongoing ImmuneRACE study (first 160 participants) plus 1,254 subjects from 6 global collaborators. Deeply sampled blood TCRbeta repertoires from subjects exposed to, actively infected with, or recovered from COVID-19 were included in the dataset. Nearly every sample came with metadata listing a de-identified subject ID, COVID-19 status, age in years and sex. A freely available public database, intended as a resource for researchers studying the immune response to SARS-CoV-2, is where the repertoires were released. What the work shows at the level of the full study, not this receptor alone: The quantity of clinical and demographic metadata differed by source and by participant and was supplied without curation.

Remarks on this clone: No antigen is known for it. No quality values exist for individual bases; no much larger clone is one base distant.

TCRbeta CDR3 regions were amplified from genomic DNA by means of the immunoSEQ Assay, a bias-controlled multiplex PCR. In the authors' own workflow: The number of nucleated cells in each sample was estimated by amplification of reference gene primers within the assay. To quantify the absolute abundance of each unique TCRbeta CDR3 rearrangement, sequence reads were collapsed and filtered. Productive Simpson clonality was computed per sample as the square root of Simpson's diversity index over productive rearrangements. The clones in this table, taken by TCRdb from immuneACCESS, are in-frame only. Not every clone is retained; where verified, under half of the shortfall comes from an unresolved V gene, and the cause of the rest is unknown. V, J and clone size derive from that table, while D and trimming were established from the DNA sequence. The sample has 50,000 to 85,000 clones on record, roughly 75% of them singletons. The ten largest account for over 7.5% of the sample.

Each collaborating institution followed its own protocols to collect whole blood in K2EDTA tubes. For TCRbeta analysis, collaborators shipped samples as frozen whole blood, isolated PBMCs, or DNA extracted from either of those sample types. CDR3 length: 15 amino acids, cysteine to phenylalanine. Solely the CDR3 DNA is kept, with 45 bases framed from the first base. The germline V and J ends show losses of 4 bases and 5 bases respectively, and no gene match explains 10 bases of the junction. From a lookup of the germline V gene, CDR1 and CDR2 are SGDLS and YYNGEE. The receptor's source is a human donor in a cohort sampled during active COVID-19. The chain is made from TRBV9 and TRBJ2-7, with 9 bases matching TRBD1. The sample consisted of peripheral blood. CDR3 sequence: CASSKTGGPLDEQYF. The bases are TGTGCCAGCAGCAAAACAGGGGGCCCGCTTGACGAGCAGTACTTC. This CDR3, with the reference TRBV9 and TRBJ2-7 proteins standing in past its ends, gives the full variable domain DSGVTQTPKHLITATGQRVTLRCSPRSGDLSVYWYQQSLDQGLQFLIQYYNGEERAKGNILERFSAQQFPDLHSELNLSSLELGDSALYFCASSKTGGPLDEQYFGPGTRLTVT.